A single sample is the source of the 28 T cell receptor beta chains below, sequenced in a study of tumor-infiltrating lymphocytes in oesophageal squamous cell carcinoma. Using its own MiXCR run on the PCR reads, TCRdb lists one record per CDR3 protein. The data show about 12,000 distinct CDR3 sequences, with about 52% seen just once and 30% to 40% held by the top ten. The sequenced sample was esophageal tumor tissue. The receptors shown here come from a female donor with esophageal squamous cell carcinoma.

This chain links TRBV11-2 with TRBJ2-3, with 10 nucleotides matching TRBD1. Trimming cost V 7 bases and J 14 bases; bases outside gene matches: 24. This CDR3 spans 17 amino acids. The V gene's germline CDR1 is SGHAT and CDR2 FQNNGV. The CDR3 DNA follows: TGTGCCAGCACCAGTCTAGGACAGGGGGACCCCACCGGGGAGCTGTATTTT. It is translated as CASTSLGQGDPTGELYF. The whole variable domain, remainder taken from reference TRBV11-2 and TRBJ2-3, is EAGVAQSPRYKIIEKRQSVAFWCNPISGHATLYWYQQILGQGPKLLIQFQNNGVVDDSQLPKDRFSAERLKGVDSTLKIQPAKLEDSAVYLCASTSLGQGDPTGELYFGPGTRLTVL.

The rearrangement uses TRBV12-3 or TRBV12-4 and TRBJ2-5; D is perhaps TRBD2 (5 bases). Deletions cut 6 bases from V and 11 bases from J, with 25 bases between. The CDR3 sequence is 15 residues long. CDR3 DNA sequence: TGTGCCAGCAGCCCGTTTCGGAGCGACTACAATGAGCAGTACTTC. This sequence encodes CASSPFRSDYNEQYF.

The sample holds many counts of this clonotype. The gene calls are TRBV7-2 and TRBJ1-5; possible D gene TRBD1, 6 bases. Trimming shortened V by 1 base and J by 4 bases, and 17 bases separated the two germline ends. Germline assignment: CDR1 SGHTA and CDR2 FQGNSA. The length of the CDR3 is 17 residues. The CDR3 coding sequence is TGTGCCAGCAGCTTAGGGTACAGGGATCTTTCAAATCAGCCCCAGCATTTT. Translating it yields CASSLGYRDLSNQPQHF.

As regards this clonotype: Here the CDR3 omits its conserved ending phenylalanine or tryptophan, so a read error is the likely source. No DNA is shown, since the ends of the CDR3 on it are uncertain; the CDR3 is the one TCRdb lists. The CDR3 protein is CASSTGFGYTFGS. This rearrangement joins TRBV11-2 to TRBJ2-1; TRBD1, the D gene given by the table, was not confirmed from the DNA. Per the germline V gene, CDR1 is SGHAT and CDR2 is FQNNGV. The CDR3 sequence runs 13 residues, both termini included.

By frequency in the sample, this clonotype is medium-sized. The V call is TRBV7-9, the J call TRBJ2-7; 7 bases match TRBD1. This CDR3 comprises 15 residues. After removal of 5 bases from V and 9 bases from J, the junction contained 16 bases not matched to a gene. The V gene's germline CDR1 is SEHNR and CDR2 FQNEAQ (reference sequence). In DNA form, the CDR3 reads TGTGCCAGCAGCCTACAGGGGACACTTAACCGGGGGCAGTACTTC. Its protein is CASSLQGTLNRGQYF.

The table lists this clonotype with a few counts. A much larger clonotype is one base distant, so this may be a read error. This sequence joins TRBV6-1 and TRBJ2-1; TRBD2 agrees at 10 bases. The J call may not be correct, given that the DNA end is closer to TRBJ2-7. The CDR3 consists of 16 residues. The germline V gene has CDR1 MNHNS and CDR2 SASEGT. CDR3 DNA: TGTGCCAGCAGTGAAATACTAGCGGGACCCTACAATGAGCAGTACTTC. Its translation is CASSEILAGPYNEQYF.

This clonotype was counted ten times or more. The rearrangement uses TRBV7-2 and TRBJ2-1, with D possibly being TRBD2 (6 bases). The ends were cut back, 2 bases at V and 9 bases at J, with 8 bases in the middle. This CDR3 region has 12 residues. Per the germline V gene, CDR1 is SGHTA and CDR2 is FQGNSA. CDR3 in amino acids: CASSLTSIEQFF. Written as DNA, the CDR3 is TGTGCCAGCAGCTTAACTAGCATTGAGCAGTTCTTC.

V is TRBV7-6 and J is TRBJ2-5; D remains unclear. The end of the DNA is better explained by TRBJ2-1, so the J call may be wrong. Germline V gene data show CDR1 as SGHVS and CDR2 as FNYEAQ. This CDR3 has 12 amino acids. CDR3 amino acids: CASSLAWGEQFF. The CDR3 DNA is TGTGCCAGCAGCTTAGCGTGGGGTGAGCAGTTCTTC.

The chain has TRBV7-2 and TRBJ1-1, with D unclear. Matching the DNA end better, TRBJ2-2 makes the J call doubtful. Germline-derived CDR1 and CDR2 are SGHTA and FQGNSA. The CDR3 is 13 amino acids. CDR3 residues: CASSLGLGIGLFF. In nucleotides, the CDR3 is TGTGCCAGCAGCTTAGGGTTGGGTATAGGGCTGTTTTTT.

V is TRBV6-8 and J is TRBJ2-5; 7 bases match TRBD1. The last part of the DNA fits TRBJ2-7 better; the J call may be wrong. The CDR3 totals 19 residues. CDR1 and CDR2 from the germline V gene are MNHGY and SAAAGT. The CDR3 DNA reads as TGTGCCAGCAGTCCTATTATCACCCGGGACAGAGAAGCAAGCTACGAGCAGTACTTC. Protein sequence: CASSPIITRDREASYEQYF.

The chain recombines TRBV12-3 or TRBV12-4 with TRBJ2-1; either TRBD1 or TRBD2 may fit D (5 bases each). CDR3 length equals 13 residues. Trimming took 7 bases from V and 6 from J, leaving 13 bases between them. The CDR3 reads CASTYRGVNEQFF. The CDR3 DNA reads as TGTGCCAGCACCTATAGAGGGGTCAATGAGCAGTTCTTC.

At least ten counts were recorded for this clonotype. The chain joins TRBV12-3 or TRBV12-4 to TRBJ2-2, with D perhaps matching TRBD1 (6 bases). V lost 3 bases and J lost 2, with 16 bases in between. There are 17 residues in the CDR3. In DNA, the CDR3 is TGTGCCAGCAGTTTGGCGGCAGGGGCCCGAAACACCGGGGAGCTGTTTTTT. This codes for CASSLAAGARNTGELFF.

Notes on this clonotype: A read error is possible here, since a much larger clone lies one base away. This chain joins TRBV4-2 and TRBJ2-3; D unresolved. Matching the DNA end better, TRBJ2-1 makes the J call doubtful. Looked up from germline, CDR1 is LGHNA and CDR2 is YNFKEQ. This CDR3 is 12 amino acids long. Here the CDR3 DNA reads TGTGCCAGCAGCCAAGTTTCCCACGAGCAGTTCTTC. It yields the protein CASSQVSHEQFF.

The gene calls are TRBV3-1 and TRBJ1-4, with 8 bases that match TRBD1. Trimming cost V 0 bases and J 7 bases; bases outside gene matches: 4. The CDR3 extends over 15 amino acids. Looked up from germline, CDR1 is LGHDT and CDR2 is YNNKEL (reference sequence). CDR3 residues: CASSQEQGGGEKLFF. CDR3 nucleotides: TGTGCCAGCAGCCAAGAACAGGGGGGGGGTGAAAAACTGTTTTTT.

The genes are TRBV6-1 and TRBJ2-5; 8 nucleotides agree with TRBD2. The J call may be in error: the DNA end matches TRBJ2-1 better. This CDR3 region has 14 residues. Germline V CDR1 and CDR2: MNHNS, SASEGT. DNA for the CDR3: TGTGCCAGCAGACGTAGCGGGGCTACATATGAGCAGTTCTTC. Amino acids: CASRRSGATYEQFF.

This clonotype has only one observation. The chain combines TRBV7-2 with TRBJ2-1; D may be TRBD1 (5 bases). With 5 bases removed from V and 12 bases from J, the gap between germline ends came to 20 bases. The CDR3 has 14 residues. The germline CDR1 and CDR2 sequences are SGHTA and FQGNSA. The chain's CDR3 is CASSVGQITHRQFF. The CDR3 nucleotides are TGTGCCAGCAGCGTAGGACAAATAACCCACCGGCAGTTCTTC.

This clonotype has a handful of counts. The chain employs TRBV7-3 and TRBJ2-5, with TRBD2 identical over 7 bases. Matching the DNA end better, TRBJ2-1 makes the J call doubtful. From germline, CDR1 is SGHTA and CDR2 FQGTGA. The length of the CDR3 is 14 residues. The CDR3 spells CASSSGLGDNEQFF. The CDR3 DNA is TGTGCCAGCAGCTCAGGACTAGGAGACAATGAGCAGTTCTTC.

The gene calls are TRBV6-5 and TRBJ2-5, with TRBD1 as a possible D gene (6 bases). Trimming pared 1 base from V and 11 bases from J, leaving 20 bases between. Germline CDR1 is MNHEY and CDR2 is SVGAGI. CDR3 length: 15 amino acids. This CDR3 is CASSYLGQGPGEQYF. In nucleotides, the CDR3 is TGTGCCAGCAGTTACTTAGGGCAGGGGCCGGGTGAGCAGTACTTC.

The chain links TRBV27 to TRBJ2-1, with D uncertain. The CDR3 contains 15 residues. Trimming cost V 0 bases and J 2 bases, with 8 bases left between them. Germline lookup yields CDR1 MNHEY and CDR2 SMNVEV (reference sequence). The CDR3 loop reads CASSLSAAPYNEQFF. As DNA, the CDR3 is TGTGCCAGCAGTTTATCGGCGGCACCCTACAATGAGCAGTTCTTC.

This clonotype was observed a few times. This chain uses TRBV7-4 with TRBJ2-1; weak D call: TRBD2 (6 bases). Germline CDR1 and CDR2: SGHVT and SQSDAQ. Trimming removed 2 bases at V and 2 bases at J, with 16 bases between. The CDR3 extends over 17 amino acids. The CDR3, as DNA: TGTGCCAGCAGCTTAAAAATCGCGGGATTCACCTACAATGAGCAGTTCTTC. This encodes CASSLKIAGFTYNEQFF.

To note about this clonotype: With a much larger clone just one base away, this may be a read error. V gene TRBV7-1 combines with J gene TRBJ2-1; no definite D call. TRBV7-1 falls under the ORF class, with uncertain function. The CDR3 is 16 residues long. Trimming removed 6 bases at V and 6 bases at J, with 21 bases between. The CDR3 DNA is TGTGCCAGCAGACCTGCCGCCGGGCCCGTACGCAATGAGCAGTTCTTC. Protein: CASRPAAGPVRNEQFF.

Comment on this clonotype: One junction end does not reproduce the germline sequence, and a read error may be involved. The rearrangement joins TRBV7-3 to TRBJ2-4, with TRBD1 matching over 8 bases. The CDR3 has 13 residues. CDR1 is SGHTA, CDR2 FQGTGA, per germline. This chain's CDR3 is CASRKTGGLPLHF. In nucleotides, the CDR3 is TGTGCCAGCCGCAAAACAGGGGGTTTACCCCTCCACTTC.

The chain carries TRBV7-6 and TRBJ2-3, with D perhaps matching TRBD2 (6 bases). Trimming pared 6 bases from V and 4 bases from J, leaving 14 bases between. This CDR3 comprises 14 residues. CDR1 and CDR2 (germline): SGHVS, FNYEAQ. CDR3 amino acids: CASRPLAQADTQYF. The CDR3 DNA sequence: TGTGCCAGCAGGCCACTAGCCCAGGCAGATACGCAGTATTTT.

The count of this clonotype is one. The chain links TRBV7-1 to TRBJ2-7; D unresolved. Near its end, the DNA agrees better with TRBJ2-1, so the J call may be wrong. TRBV7-1 is sorted into the ORF group, with uncertain function. The CDR3 is 12 residues long. In DNA, the CDR3 is TGTGCCAGCACCCCCCCGGGCAATGAGCAGTTCTTC. Residues: CASTPPGNEQFF.

The V gene is TRBV7-6, the J gene TRBJ2-5; TRBD2 matches at 7 bases. The better agreement between TRBJ2-1 and the DNA end casts doubt on the J call. Per the germline V gene, CDR1 is SGHVS and CDR2 is FNYEAQ. This CDR3 has 16 residues. CDR3 region: CASSLARSGTYNEQFF. The CDR3 DNA sequence: TGTGCCAGCAGCTTAGCGCGGAGCGGGACGTACAATGAGCAGTTCTTC.

This clonotype appeared a few times. The rearrangement links TRBV7-2 to TRBJ2-1, with D perhaps TRBD1 or TRBD2 (5 bases each). The last part of the DNA fits TRBJ2-5 better; the J call may be wrong. From germline, CDR1 is SGHTA and CDR2 FQGNSA. CDR3 length: 13 residues. This CDR3 is CASSLGGQETQYF. The CDR3 DNA is TGTGCCAGCAGCTTAGGGGGGCAAGAGACCCAGTACTTC.

This clonotype turned up a few times. V and J are TRBV28 and TRBJ2-6; D is uncertain. Trimming pared 5 bases from V and 0 bases from J, leaving 5 bases between. Germline CDR1 MDHEN, CDR2 SYDVKM. The CDR3 totals 14 residues. CDR3 DNA sequence: TGTGCCAGCAGTCGACACTCTGGGGCCAACGTCCTGACTTTC. Protein product: CASSRHSGANVLTF.

This clonotype turned up a few times. CDR3 in DNA: TGTGCCAGCAGCTTAGCTGGGACTCTAAATGAGCAGTTCTTC. Translating gives CASSLAGTLNEQFF. The chain combines TRBV7-2 with TRBJ2-7; D possibly corresponds to TRBD2 (6 bases). The J call may be incorrect, as the DNA end agrees better with TRBJ2-1. The CDR3 length is 14 residues. Germline V gene sequence: CDR1 SGHTA, CDR2 FQGNSA.